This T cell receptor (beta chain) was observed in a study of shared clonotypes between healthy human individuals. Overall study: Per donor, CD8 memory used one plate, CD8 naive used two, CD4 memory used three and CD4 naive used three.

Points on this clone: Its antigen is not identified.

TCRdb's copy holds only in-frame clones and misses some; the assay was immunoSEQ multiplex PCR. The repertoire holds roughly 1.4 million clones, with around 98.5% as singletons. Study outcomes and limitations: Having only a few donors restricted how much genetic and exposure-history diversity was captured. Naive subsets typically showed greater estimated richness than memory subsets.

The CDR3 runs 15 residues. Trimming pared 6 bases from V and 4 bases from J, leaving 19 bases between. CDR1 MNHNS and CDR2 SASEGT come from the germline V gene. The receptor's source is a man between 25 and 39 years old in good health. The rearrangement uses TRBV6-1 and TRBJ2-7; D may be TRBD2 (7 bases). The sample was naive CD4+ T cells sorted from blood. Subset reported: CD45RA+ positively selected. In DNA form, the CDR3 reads TGTGCCAGCAGAAGAGGGGGGGGCGAAATGTACGAGCAGTACTTC. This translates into CASRRGGGEMYEQYF.